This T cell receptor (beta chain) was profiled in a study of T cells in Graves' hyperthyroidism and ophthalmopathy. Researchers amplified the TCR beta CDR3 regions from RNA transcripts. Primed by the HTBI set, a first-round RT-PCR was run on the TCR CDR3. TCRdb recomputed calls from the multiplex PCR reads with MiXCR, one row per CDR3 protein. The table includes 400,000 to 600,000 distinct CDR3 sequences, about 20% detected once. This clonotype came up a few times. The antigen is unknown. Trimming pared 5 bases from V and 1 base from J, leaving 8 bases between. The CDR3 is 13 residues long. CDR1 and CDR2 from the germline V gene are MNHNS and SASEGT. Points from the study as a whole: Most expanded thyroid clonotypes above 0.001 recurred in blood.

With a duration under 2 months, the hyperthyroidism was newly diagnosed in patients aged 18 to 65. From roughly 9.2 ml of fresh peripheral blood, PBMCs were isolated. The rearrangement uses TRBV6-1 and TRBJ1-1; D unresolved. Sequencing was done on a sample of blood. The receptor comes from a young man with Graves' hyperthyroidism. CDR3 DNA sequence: TGTGCCAGCAGTCGTCGTCGGAACACTGAAGCTTTCTTT. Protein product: CASSRRRNTEAFF.